This TCR beta chain is from a study of graft-versus-host responses after intestinal transplantation. Study summary: The transplants performed in recipients were multivisceral, liver-intestinal, or isolated intestinal.

The junction had 3 bases not matched to a gene; V was cut back by 2 bases and J by 3 bases. CDR3 length: 14 residues. Germline-derived CDR1 and CDR2 are MNHNY and SVGAGI (reference sequence). In the case of this clone: Its antigen remains unidentified.

Sequencing was performed with immunoSEQ multiplex PCR; in TCRdb, only in-frame clones are kept and a portion is missing. Counted here are around 50,000 clones, 84% occurring once; the ten biggest clones make up less than 0.5%. Study findings and constraints: Maximum circulating GvH clone levels tracked with early post-transplant HvG decreases. Analysis identified GvH clones in recipient marrow, with some appearing first in ileum or blood.

The chain carries TRBV6-6 and TRBJ2-7; 8 bases map to TRBD2. The TCR sequence derives from a human donor who was the organ donor for an intestinal transplant. This specimen was unstimulated CD4+ T cells sorted from spleen or lymph node cells, taken before transplant. In DNA form, the CDR3 reads TGTGCCAGCAGTTACACGACTAGCGTCTACGAGCAGTACTTC. Its translation is CASSYTTSVYEQYF.